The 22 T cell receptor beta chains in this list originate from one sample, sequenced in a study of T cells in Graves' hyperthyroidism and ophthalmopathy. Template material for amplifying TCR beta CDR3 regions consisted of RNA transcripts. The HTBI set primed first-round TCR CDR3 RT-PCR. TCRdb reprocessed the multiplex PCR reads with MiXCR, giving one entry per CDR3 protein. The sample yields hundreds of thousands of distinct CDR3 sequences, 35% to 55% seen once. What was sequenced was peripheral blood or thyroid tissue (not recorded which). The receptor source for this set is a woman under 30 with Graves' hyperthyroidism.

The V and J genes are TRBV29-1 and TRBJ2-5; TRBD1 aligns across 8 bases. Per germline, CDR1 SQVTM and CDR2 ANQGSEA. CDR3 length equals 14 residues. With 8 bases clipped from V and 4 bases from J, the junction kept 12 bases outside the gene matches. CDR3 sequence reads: CSILTGAEGETQYF. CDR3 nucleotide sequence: TGCAGCATCCTGACAGGGGCTGAGGGAGAGACCCAGTACTTC.

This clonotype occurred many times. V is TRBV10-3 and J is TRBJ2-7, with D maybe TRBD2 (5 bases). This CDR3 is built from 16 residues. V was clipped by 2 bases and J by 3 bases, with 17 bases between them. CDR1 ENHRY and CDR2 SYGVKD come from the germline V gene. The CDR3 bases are TGTGCCATCAGTGAGGGGCGGCCGACGGACTTCTACGAGCAGTACTTC. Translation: CAISEGRPTDFYEQYF.

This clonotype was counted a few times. This CDR3 reads CASSRTSVRETQYF. The CDR3 nucleotides are TGTGCCAGCAGCCGGACTAGCGTAAGGGAGACCCAGTACTTC. This rearrangement joins TRBV14 to TRBJ2-5, with 9 bases lining up with TRBD2. V trimming: 4 bases; J trimming: 5 bases; junction bases outside the gene matches: 5. Germline loops: CDR1 SGHDN, CDR2 FVKESK. This CDR3 comprises 14 residues.

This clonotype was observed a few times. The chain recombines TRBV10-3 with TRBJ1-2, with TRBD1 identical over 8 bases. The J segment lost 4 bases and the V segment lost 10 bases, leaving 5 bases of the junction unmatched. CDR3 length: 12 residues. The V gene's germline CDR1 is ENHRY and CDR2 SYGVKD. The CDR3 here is CATFRGPYGYTF. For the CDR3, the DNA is TGTGCCACCTTCAGGGGGCCCTATGGCTACACCTTC.

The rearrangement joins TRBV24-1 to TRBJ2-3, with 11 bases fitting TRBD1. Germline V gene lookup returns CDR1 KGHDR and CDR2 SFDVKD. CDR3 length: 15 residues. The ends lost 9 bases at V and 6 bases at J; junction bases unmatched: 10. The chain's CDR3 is CATPPRTGGVDTQYF. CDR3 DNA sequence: TGTGCCACCCCTCCTAGGACAGGGGGCGTTGATACGCAGTATTTT.

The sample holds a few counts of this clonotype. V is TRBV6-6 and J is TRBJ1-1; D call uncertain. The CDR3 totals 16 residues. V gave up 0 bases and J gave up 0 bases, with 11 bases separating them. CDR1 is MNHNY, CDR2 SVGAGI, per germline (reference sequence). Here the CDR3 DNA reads TGTGCCAGCAGTTACTCGATCTTGTGGATGAACACTGAAGCTTTCTTT. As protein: CASSYSILWMNTEAFF.

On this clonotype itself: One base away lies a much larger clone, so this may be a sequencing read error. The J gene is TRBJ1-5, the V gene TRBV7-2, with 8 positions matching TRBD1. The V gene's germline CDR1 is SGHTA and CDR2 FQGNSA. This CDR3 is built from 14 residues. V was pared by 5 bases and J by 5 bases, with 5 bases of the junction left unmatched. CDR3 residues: CASSQAGGYQPQHF. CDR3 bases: TGTGCCAGCAGCCAAGCAGGGGGCTATCAGCCCCAGCATTTT.

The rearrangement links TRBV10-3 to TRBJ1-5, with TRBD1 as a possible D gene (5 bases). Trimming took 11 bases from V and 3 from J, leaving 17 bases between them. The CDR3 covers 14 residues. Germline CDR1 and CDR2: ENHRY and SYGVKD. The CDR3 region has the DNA TGTGCCCCTCGGGGGAGATCGGCCAATCAGCCCCAGCATTTT. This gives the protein CAPRGRSANQPQHF.

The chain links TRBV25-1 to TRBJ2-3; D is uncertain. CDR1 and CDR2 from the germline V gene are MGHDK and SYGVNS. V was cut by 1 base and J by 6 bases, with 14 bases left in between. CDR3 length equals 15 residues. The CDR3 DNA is TGTGCCAGCAGTGAATTTTCGGACCACATCGATACGCAGTATTTT. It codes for CASSEFSDHIDTQYF.

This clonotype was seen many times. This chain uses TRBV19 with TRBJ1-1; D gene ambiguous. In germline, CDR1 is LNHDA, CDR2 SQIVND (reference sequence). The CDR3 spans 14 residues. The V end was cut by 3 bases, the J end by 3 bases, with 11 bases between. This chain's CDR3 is CASSMGNVYTEAFF. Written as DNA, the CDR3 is TGTGCCAGTAGTATGGGCAACGTGTACACTGAAGCTTTCTTT. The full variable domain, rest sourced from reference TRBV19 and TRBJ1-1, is DGGITQSPKYLFRKEGQNVTLSCEQNLNHDAMYWYRQDPGQGLRLIYYSQIVNDFQKGDIAEGYSVSREKKESFPLTVTSAQKNPTAFYLCASSMGNVYTEAFFGQGTRLTVV.

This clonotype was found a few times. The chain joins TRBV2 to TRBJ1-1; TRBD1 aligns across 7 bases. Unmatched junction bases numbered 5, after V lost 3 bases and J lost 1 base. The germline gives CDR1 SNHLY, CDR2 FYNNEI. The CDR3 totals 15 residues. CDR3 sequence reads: CASSEPGGANTEAFF. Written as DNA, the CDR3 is TGTGCCAGCAGTGAGCCAGGGGGAGCGAACACTGAAGCTTTCTTT.

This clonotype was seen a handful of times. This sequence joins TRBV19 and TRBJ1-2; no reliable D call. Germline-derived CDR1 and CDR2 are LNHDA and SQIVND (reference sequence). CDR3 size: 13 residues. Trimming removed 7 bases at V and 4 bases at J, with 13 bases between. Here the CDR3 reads CASTFAGPYGYTF. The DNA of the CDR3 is TGTGCCAGTACATTTGCCGGGCCCTATGGCTACACCTTC.

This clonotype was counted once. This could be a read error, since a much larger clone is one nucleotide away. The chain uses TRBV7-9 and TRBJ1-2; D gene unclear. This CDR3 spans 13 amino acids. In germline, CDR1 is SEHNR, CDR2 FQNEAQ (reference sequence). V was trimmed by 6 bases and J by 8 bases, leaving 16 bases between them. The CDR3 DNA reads TGTGCCAGCAGTACAATTGGAGAATCCGGCTACACCTTC. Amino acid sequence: CASSTIGESGYTF.

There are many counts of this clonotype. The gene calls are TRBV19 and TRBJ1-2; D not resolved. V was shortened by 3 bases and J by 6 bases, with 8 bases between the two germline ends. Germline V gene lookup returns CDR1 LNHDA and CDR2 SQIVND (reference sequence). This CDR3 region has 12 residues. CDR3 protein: CASSITDNGYTF. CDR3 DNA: TGTGCCAGTAGTATTACAGATAATGGCTACACCTTC.

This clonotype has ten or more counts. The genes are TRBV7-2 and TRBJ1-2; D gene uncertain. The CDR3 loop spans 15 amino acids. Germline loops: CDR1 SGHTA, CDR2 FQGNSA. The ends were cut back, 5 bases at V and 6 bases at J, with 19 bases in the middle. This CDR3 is CASSTTPPNRDGYTF. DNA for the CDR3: TGTGCCAGCAGCACTACTCCGCCTAATCGGGATGGCTACACCTTC.

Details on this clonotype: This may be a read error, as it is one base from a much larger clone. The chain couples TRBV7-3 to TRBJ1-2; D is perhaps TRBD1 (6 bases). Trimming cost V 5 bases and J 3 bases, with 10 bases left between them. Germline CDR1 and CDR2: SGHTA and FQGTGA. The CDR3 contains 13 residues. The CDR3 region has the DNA TGTGCCAGCAGCGCCCGACAGGACTATGGCTACACCTTC. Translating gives CASSARQDYGYTF.

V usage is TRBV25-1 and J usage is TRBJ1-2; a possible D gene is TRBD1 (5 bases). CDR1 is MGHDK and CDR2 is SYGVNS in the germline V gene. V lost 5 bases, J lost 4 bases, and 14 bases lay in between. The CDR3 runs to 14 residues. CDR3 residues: CASSLGWGVYGYTF. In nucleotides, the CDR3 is TGTGCCAGCAGTCTGGGATGGGGGGTCTATGGCTACACCTTC.

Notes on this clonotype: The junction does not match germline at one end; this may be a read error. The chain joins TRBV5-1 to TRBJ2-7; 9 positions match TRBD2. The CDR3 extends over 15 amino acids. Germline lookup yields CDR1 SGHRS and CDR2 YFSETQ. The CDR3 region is CAGSPASGVSYEQYF. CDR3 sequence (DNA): TGTGCCGGCAGCCCCGCTAGCGGGGTCTCCTACGAGCAGTACTTC.

The CDR3 DNA reads TGCGCCAGCAGCCCCAGTCCTCAAGCTAACTATGGCTACACCTTC. Amino acid sequence: CASSPSPQANYGYTF. The chain has TRBV4-1 and TRBJ1-2; D is undetermined. V was trimmed by 4 bases and J by 0 bases, leaving 12 bases between them. Germline CDR1 and CDR2: MGHRA and YSYEKL. The CDR3 length is 15 residues.

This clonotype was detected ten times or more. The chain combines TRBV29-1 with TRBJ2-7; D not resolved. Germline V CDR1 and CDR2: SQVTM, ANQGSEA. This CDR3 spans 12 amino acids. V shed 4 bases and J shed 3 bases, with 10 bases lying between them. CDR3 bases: TGCAGCGTTGGGGATCCAGTCTACGAGCAGTACTTC. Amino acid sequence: CSVGDPVYEQYF.

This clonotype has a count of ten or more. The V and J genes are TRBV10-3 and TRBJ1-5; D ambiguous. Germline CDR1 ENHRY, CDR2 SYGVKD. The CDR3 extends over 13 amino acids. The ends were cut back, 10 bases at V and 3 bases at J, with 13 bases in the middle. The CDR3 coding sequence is TGTGCCAGCACCGAAAGGGTCAATCAGCCCCAGCATTTT. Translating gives CASTERVNQPQHF.

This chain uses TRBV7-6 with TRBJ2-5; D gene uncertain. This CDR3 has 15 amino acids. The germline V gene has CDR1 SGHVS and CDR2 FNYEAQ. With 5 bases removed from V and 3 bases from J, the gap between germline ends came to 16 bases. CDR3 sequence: CASSQVPSSKETQYF. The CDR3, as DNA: TGTGCCAGCAGCCAAGTTCCCTCATCTAAAGAGACCCAGTACTTC.